The source of this T cell receptor (beta chain) is a study of blood T cell repertoires in COVID-19 (TCRdb year 2020). Broadly, across the study: Collaborator samples came from the United States, Italy and Spain and covered acute and convalescent phases of COVID-19. The material from the prospective study consisted of cDNA or gDNA derived from T cells, B-cell-depleted T cells, or PBMCs. Subjects who had been exposed to COVID-19, were actively infected with it, or had recovered from it provided the deeply sampled blood TCRbeta repertoires that made up the dataset. The repertoires were made available in a free public database intended to serve as a resource for research on the immune response to SARS-CoV-2. The samples were drawn from two sources: the first 160 participants of the ongoing ImmuneRACE study, and 950 to 1,500 subjects contributed by 6 global collaborators. The sample metadata nearly always contained a de-identified subject ID, COVID-19 status, age in years and sex. Where available, HLA class I and class II types were taken from metadata supplied by the sample provider and were not determined by assay-based typing.

The CDR1 and CDR2 encoded by the germline V gene are SGHAT and FQNNGV. The cysteine opens and the phenylalanine closes a CDR3 of 14 amino acids. Only the CDR3 region is kept as DNA, spanning 42 bases read in frame from base 1. Trimming takes 7 bases from V and 6 bases from J, and the germline ends sit 13 bases apart. General findings and caveats noted by the study authors: The quantity of clinical and demographic metadata differed by source and by participant and was supplied without curation.

The sample holds a few counts of this clone. Its antigen is still unknown. No clone much larger than this one lies a single base away; base qualities are absent. Participants in the prospective study were aged 18 to 89 years, lived in 20 to 30 United States geographic areas, and enrolled through a virtual design. To assign participants to cohorts, the prospective study relied on clinical history that participants themselves reported in a screening survey and a study questionnaire. Exposed participants had been in contact with someone with a PCR-confirmed or clinician-diagnosed COVID-19 case within 2 weeks of study entry. Mobile phlebotomists in the prospective study collected whole blood, serum and a nasopharyngeal or oropharyngeal swab from every participant. Participants in the prospective study had the option to provide additional blood draws and questionnaires over an approximately two-month period. Prospective study blood samples were shipped either frozen or at room temperature before DNA extraction.

TCRbeta CDR3 regions were amplified from genomic DNA by means of the immunoSEQ Assay, a bias-controlled multiplex PCR. Processing in the source paper ran as follows. Within the assay, amplification of reference gene primers was used to estimate how many nucleated cells each sample contained. To quantify the absolute abundance of each unique TCRbeta CDR3 rearrangement, sequence reads were collapsed and filtered. For each sample, productive Simpson clonality was calculated as the square root of Simpson's diversity index over productive rearrangements. Entries here come from immuneACCESS through TCRdb and include only in-frame sequences with V and J called. Some clones fail to appear in such tables; in the studies checked, an unresolved V gene covers under half of the shortfall, and the cause of the remainder is unknown. For V, J and clone size, that table is used; D and trimming come from the DNA. The sample yields about 160,000 clones; roughly 90% were counted once. Approximately 4% of the sample is taken by the ten largest.

The source material was PBMCs or T cells enriched from blood (not recorded which). The V gene is TRBV11-2 and the J gene is TRBJ1-6; the D segment cannot be called with confidence. The TCR originated in a middle-aged woman who had been exposed to COVID-19. The nucleotide sequence is given as TGTGCCAGCACCTCCTCTTATCTTAATTCACCCCTCCACTTT. This sequence encodes CASTSSYLNSPLHF.